Described below is a single T cell receptor beta chain sequence and its context. The age range of participants was about 18 to 90 years, with residence in fewer than 25 US areas. Grouping used clinical history reported by participants in a survey and questionnaire. The study recruited exposed participants who had met a COVID-19 case within 2 weeks before entry. This specimen comes from a study of blood T cell repertoires in COVID-19. Turning to the study itself: The United States, Italy and Spain were the sources of the acute and convalescent COVID-19 samples.

Assay: immunoSEQ multiplex PCR; the TCRdb copy retains only in-frame clones and omits some. The sample records fewer than 250,000 clones, 83% being singletons. Trimming took 3 bases from V and 4 from J, leaving 18 bases between them. CDR1 is LNHDA and CDR2 is SQIVND in the germline V gene (reference sequence). The length of the CDR3 is 16 residues. The chain couples TRBV19 to TRBJ1-2; TRBD1 might be the D (6 bases). This clonotype was sampled from a woman aged 40 to 50 who had been exposed to COVID-19. Input material: PBMCs or T cells enriched from blood (not recorded which). CDR3 sequence (DNA): TGTGCCAGTAGTATGGCCCCCCAGGGGAGACTCTATGGCTACACCTTC. This gives the protein CASSMAPQGRLYGYTF.